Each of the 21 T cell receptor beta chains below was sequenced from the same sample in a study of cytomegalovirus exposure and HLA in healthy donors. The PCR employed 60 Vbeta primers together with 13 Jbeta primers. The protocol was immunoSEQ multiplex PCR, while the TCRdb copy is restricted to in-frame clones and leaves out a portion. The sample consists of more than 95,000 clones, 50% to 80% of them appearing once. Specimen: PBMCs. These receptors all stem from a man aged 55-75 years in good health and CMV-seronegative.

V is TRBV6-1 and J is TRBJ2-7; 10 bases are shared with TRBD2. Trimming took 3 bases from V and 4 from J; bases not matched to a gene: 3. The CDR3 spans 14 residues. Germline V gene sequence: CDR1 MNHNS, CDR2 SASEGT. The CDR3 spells CASSETSGHYEQYF. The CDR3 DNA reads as TGTGCCAGCAGTGAGACTAGCGGGCATTACGAGCAGTACTTC.

CDR3 sequence reads: CASSQARGATKNIQYF. CDR3 nucleotide sequence: TGTGCCAGCAGCCAAGCTCGGGGGGCCACCAAAAACATTCAGTACTTC. The rearrangement uses TRBV4-2 and TRBJ2-4; weak D call: TRBD2 (7 bases). Trimming left V 1 base short and J 2 bases short, with 12 bases between. From germline, CDR1 is LGHNA and CDR2 YNFKEQ. This CDR3 has 16 residues.

CDR3 protein: CASSHRLAGNYEQYF. CDR3 DNA sequence: TGTGCCAGCAGCCATAGACTAGCGGGGAACTACGAGCAGTACTTC. V usage is TRBV14 and J usage is TRBJ2-7, with 11 bases aligning to TRBD2. CDR1 is SGHDN, CDR2 FVKESK, per germline. This CDR3 is built from 15 residues. With 3 bases clipped from V and 3 bases from J, the junction kept 4 bases outside the gene matches.

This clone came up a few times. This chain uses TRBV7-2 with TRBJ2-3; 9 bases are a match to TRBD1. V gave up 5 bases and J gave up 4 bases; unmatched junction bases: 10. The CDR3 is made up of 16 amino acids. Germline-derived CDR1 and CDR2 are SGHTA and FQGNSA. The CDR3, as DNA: TGTGCCAGCAGCCCGGGGACAGGGTATAGGGCAGATACGCAGTATTTT. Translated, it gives CASSPGTGYRADTQYF.

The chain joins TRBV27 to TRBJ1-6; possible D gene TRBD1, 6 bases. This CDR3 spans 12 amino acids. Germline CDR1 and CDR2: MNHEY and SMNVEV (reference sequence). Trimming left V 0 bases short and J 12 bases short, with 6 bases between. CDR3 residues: CASSLSGGPLHF. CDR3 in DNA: TGTGCCAGCAGTTTATCAGGGGGACCCCTCCACTTT.

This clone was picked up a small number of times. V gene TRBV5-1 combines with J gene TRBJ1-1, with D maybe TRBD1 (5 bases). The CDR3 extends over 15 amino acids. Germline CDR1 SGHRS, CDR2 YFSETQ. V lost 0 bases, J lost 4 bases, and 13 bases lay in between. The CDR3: CASSLARGVGTEAFF. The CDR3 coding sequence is TGCGCCAGCAGCTTGGCTCGGGGGGTGGGCACTGAAGCTTTCTTT.

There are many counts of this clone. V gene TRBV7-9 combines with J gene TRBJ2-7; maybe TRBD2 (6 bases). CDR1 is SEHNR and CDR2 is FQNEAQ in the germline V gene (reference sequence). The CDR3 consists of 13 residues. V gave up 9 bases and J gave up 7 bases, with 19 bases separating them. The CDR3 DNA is TGTGCCAGTAAGTATACCTCCGGGGGAGAGCAGTACTTC. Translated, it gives CASKYTSGGEQYF.

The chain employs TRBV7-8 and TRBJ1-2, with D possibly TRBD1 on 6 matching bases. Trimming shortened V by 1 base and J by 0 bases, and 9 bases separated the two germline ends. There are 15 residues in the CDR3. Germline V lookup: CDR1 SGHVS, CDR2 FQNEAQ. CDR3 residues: CASSLVRQANYGYTF. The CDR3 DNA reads TGTGCCAGCAGCTTAGTTAGACAGGCTAACTATGGCTACACCTTC.

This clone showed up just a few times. The CDR3 spells CASSGRTLAGLQETQYF. For the CDR3, the DNA is TGTGCCAGCAGCGGTCGGACACTAGCGGGGTTGCAAGAGACCCAGTACTTC. The chain uses TRBV5-4 and TRBJ2-5; 10 bases agree with TRBD2. The germline V gene encodes CDR1 SGHNT and CDR2 YYREEE (reference sequence). Trimming took 4 bases from V and 2 from J; bases not matched to a gene: 11. This CDR3 comprises 17 residues.

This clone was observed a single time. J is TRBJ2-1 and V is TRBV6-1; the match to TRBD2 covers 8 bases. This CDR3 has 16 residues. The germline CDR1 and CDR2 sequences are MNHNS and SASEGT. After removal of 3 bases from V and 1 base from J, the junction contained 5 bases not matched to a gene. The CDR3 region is CASSDPPGGSYNEQFF. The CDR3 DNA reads TGTGCCAGCAGTGACCCTCCGGGAGGGTCCTACAATGAGCAGTTCTTC.

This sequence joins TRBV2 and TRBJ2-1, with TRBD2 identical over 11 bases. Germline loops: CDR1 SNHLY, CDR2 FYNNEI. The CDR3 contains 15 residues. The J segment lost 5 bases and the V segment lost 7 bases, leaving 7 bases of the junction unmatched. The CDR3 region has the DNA TGTGCCAGCAATAGGCTAGCGGGGGGTAACAATGAGCAGTTCTTC. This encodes CASNRLAGGNNEQFF.

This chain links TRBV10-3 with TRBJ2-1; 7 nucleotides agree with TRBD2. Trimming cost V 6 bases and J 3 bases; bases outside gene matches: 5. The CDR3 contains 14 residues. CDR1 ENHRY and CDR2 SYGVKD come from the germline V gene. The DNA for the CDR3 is TGTGCCATCAGGCGGGGGACCGACTACAATGAGCAGTTCTTC. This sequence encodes CAIRRGTDYNEQFF.

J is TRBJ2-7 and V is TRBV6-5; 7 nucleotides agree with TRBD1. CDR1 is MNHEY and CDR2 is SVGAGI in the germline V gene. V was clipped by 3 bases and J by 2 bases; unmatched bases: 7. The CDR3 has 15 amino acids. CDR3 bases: TGTGCCAGCAGTTATTACCCCCAGGGGGCCTACGAGCAGTACTTC. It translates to CASSYYPQGAYEQYF.

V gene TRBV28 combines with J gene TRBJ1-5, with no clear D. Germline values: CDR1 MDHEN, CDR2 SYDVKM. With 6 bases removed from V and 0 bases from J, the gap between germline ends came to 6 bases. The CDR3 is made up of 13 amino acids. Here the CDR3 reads CASSRYSNQPQHF. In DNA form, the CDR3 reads TGTGCCAGCAGCCGCTATAGCAATCAGCCCCAGCATTTT. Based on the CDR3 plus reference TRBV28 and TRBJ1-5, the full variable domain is DVKVTQSSRYLVKRTGEKVFLECVQDMDHENMFWYRQDPGLGLRLIYFSYDVKMKEKGDIPEGYSVSREKKERFSLILESASTNQTSMYLCASSRYSNQPQHFGDGTRLSIL.

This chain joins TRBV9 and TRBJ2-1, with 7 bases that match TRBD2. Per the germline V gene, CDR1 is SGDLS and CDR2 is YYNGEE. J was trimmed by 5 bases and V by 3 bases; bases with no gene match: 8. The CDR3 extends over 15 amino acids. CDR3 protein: CASSAASGRHNEQFF. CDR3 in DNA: TGTGCCAGCAGCGCCGCTAGCGGACGCCACAATGAGCAGTTCTTC.

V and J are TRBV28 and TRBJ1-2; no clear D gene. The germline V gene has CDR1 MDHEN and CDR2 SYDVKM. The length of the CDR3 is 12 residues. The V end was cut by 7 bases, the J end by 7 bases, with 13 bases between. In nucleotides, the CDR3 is TGTGCCAGCACCGAGGCCCTAGGTGGCTACACCTTC. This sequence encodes CASTEALGGYTF.

CDR3 coding DNA: TGTGCCAGCAGCGCGGAGCCCTCGGGGGGCTGGGGGAACATTCAGTACTTC. This codes for CASSAEPSGGWGNIQYF. The V and J genes are TRBV9 and TRBJ2-4; tentatively, D is TRBD2 (7 bases). Trimming took 3 bases from V and 7 from J, leaving 23 bases between them. This CDR3 has 17 amino acids. Per germline, CDR1 SGDLS and CDR2 YYNGEE.

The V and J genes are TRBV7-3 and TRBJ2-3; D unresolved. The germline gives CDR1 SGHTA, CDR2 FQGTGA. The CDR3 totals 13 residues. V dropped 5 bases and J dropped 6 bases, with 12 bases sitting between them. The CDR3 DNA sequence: TGTGCCAGCAGCCGAACATTTTCGGATACGCAGTATTTT. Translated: CASSRTFSDTQYF.

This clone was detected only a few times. The CDR3 reads CASSLGGTSGNLETQYF. For the CDR3, the DNA is TGTGCCAGCAGCTTAGGCGGAACTAGCGGGAATTTGGAGACCCAGTACTTC. This chain uses TRBV11-3 with TRBJ2-5, with 10 bases aligning to TRBD2. Germline V lookup: CDR1 SGHNT, CDR2 YENEEA. V lost 1 base and J lost 5; bases outside the gene matches: 10. This CDR3 is built from 17 residues.

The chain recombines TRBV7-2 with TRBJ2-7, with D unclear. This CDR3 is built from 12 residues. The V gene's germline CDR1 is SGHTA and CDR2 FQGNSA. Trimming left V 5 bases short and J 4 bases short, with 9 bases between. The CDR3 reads CASSLSGYEQYF. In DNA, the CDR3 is TGTGCCAGCAGCCTATCGGGTTACGAGCAGTACTTC.

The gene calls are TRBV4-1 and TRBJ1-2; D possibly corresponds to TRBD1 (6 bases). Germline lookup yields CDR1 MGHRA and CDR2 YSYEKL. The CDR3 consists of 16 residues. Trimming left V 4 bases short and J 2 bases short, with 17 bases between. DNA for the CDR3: TGCGCCAGCAGCCGAACACCGGGACAACCGAACTATGGCTACACCTTC. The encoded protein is CASSRTPGQPNYGYTF.